This T cell receptor (beta chain) was captured by sequencing in a study of cytomegalovirus exposure and HLA in healthy donors. CDR3 length equals 15 residues. V shed 7 bases and J 0 bases; nucleotides not matched to a gene: 5. Germline loops: CDR1 WSHSY, CDR2 SAAADI. Data came from immunoSEQ multiplex PCR; TCRdb stores just in-frame clones and leaves some out. The sample yields 120,000 or so clones, roughly nine tenths seen once. The sequencing sample was made of PBMCs. The chain employs TRBV10-2 and TRBJ2-3; 9 bases line up with TRBD2. This TCR came from a man aged 18 to 29 in good health and CMV-seropositive. CDR3 nucleotides: TGCGCCAGCATAGCGGGGGCTCTAAGCACAGATACGCAGTATTTT. Its translation: CASIAGALSTDTQYF.